The entry below describes one T cell receptor (beta chain). This entry is derived from a study of blood T cell repertoires in COVID-19. On the study more broadly: Acute-phase and convalescent COVID-19 samples originated in the United States, Italy and Spain. From T cells, B-cell-depleted T cells, or PBMCs came the material, which was cDNA or gDNA.

The CDR3 consists of 17 residues. Germline V gene sequence: CDR1 SGHRS, CDR2 YFSETQ. V was clipped by 6 bases and J by 1 base, with 20 bases between them. Those enrolled, adults aged roughly 18 to 95 years, came from about 24 US areas. Recovery among Cohort 3 donors was established by two negative PCRs, clearance, or symptom resolution. This table comes from immunoSEQ multiplex PCR, and its TCRdb copy is limited to in-frame clones, with some not included. The sample yields 280,000 or so clones, 70% to 90% seen once. V gene TRBV5-1 combines with J gene TRBJ2-1; D may be TRBD1 (7 bases). The sequencing input was PBMCs or T cells enriched from blood (not recorded which). The clonotype was recovered from a man aged 30 to 39 who had recovered from COVID-19. CDR3 amino acids: CASTWGAGGKSYNEQFF. The CDR3 bases are TGCGCCAGCACCTGGGGGGCAGGGGGGAAATCCTACAATGAGCAGTTCTTC. Full variable domain (missing parts from reference TRBV5-1 and TRBJ2-1): KAGVTQTPRYLIKTRGQQVTLSCSPISGHRSVSWYQQTPGQGLQFLFEYFSETQRNKGNFPGRFSGRQFSNSRSEMNVSTLELGDSALYLCASTWGAGGKSYNEQFFGPGTRLTVL.